This TCR beta chain was profiled in a study of PD-L1 blockade in urothelial cancer. Background on the study: Chemotherapy regimens numbering 0 to 3 had been given to patients. A median blood sample held around 130,000 T cells and more than 80,000 unique TCRs.

Time point specified: peripheral blood 6 weeks after treatment start. Each PCR received spiked synthetic TCR analog templates. The data were produced by immunoSEQ multiplex PCR, yet TCRdb's version contains in-frame clones alone and is incomplete. Among over 70,000 clones listed, around 78% were seen once. The V gene lost 0 bases and the J gene lost 3 bases, with 13 bases spanning the gap. CDR1 is SGHRS, CDR2 YFSETQ, per germline. This CDR3 is built from 17 residues. The genes are TRBV5-1 and TRBJ2-6; no reliable D call. The source is a man aged 65 to 79 with urothelial cancer. The source was PBMCs, collected around atezolizumab (anti-PD-L1) treatment. The CDR3 region is CASSLVESIGGANVLTF. The CDR3 DNA reads TGCGCCAGCAGCTTGGTAGAATCTATCGGTGGGGCCAACGTCCTGACTTTC.